A single sample is the source of the 30 T cell receptor beta chains below, sequenced in a study of T-cell memory formation after mild COVID-19. MiXCR, applied by TCRdb to the 5' RACE reads, yields one record per CDR3 protein. The sample carries approximately 290,000 distinct CDR3 sequences, approximately 7.6% recorded once. Sequencing input: PBMCs or a T cell subset sorted from them (not recorded which). All receptors come from a man aged 18-30 years who had mild COVID-19 (a few samples of this study predate the infection). Cell type and time point are not known.

This clonotype showed up just a few times. This chain links TRBV18 with TRBJ2-5; D is undetermined. CDR3 length equals 14 residues. Deletions cut 5 bases from V and 5 bases from J, with 15 bases between. Germline CDR1 and CDR2: KGHSH and LQKENI. CDR3 DNA sequence: TGTGCCAGCTCAATCGTGGCTAACATGGAGACCCAGTACTTC. Translated: CASSIVANMETQYF.

This clonotype occurred many times. The chain combines TRBV4-1 with TRBJ2-2; TRBD2 matches at 9 bases. The CDR3 has 15 amino acids. Germline V gene lookup returns CDR1 MGHRA and CDR2 YSYEKL. V dropped 1 base and J dropped 5; count of bases not matched to a gene: 2. For the CDR3, the DNA is TGCGCCAGCAGCCAAGTGGCGGGGGGGACCGGGGAGCTGTTTTTT. It yields the protein CASSQVAGGTGELFF.

The genes are TRBV7-6 and TRBJ2-1; D uncertain. Germline values: CDR1 SGHVS, CDR2 FNYEAQ. The CDR3 spans 13 residues. V lost 1 base and J 5 bases, leaving 6 bases between the germline ends. In nucleotides, the CDR3 is TGTGCCAGCAGCTTAGTACAGAACAATGAGCAGTTCTTC. Its protein product is CASSLVQNNEQFF.

This clonotype turned up a few times. The chain joins TRBV4-1 to TRBJ2-1, with D unresolved. The CDR3 has 15 amino acids. In germline, CDR1 is MGHRA, CDR2 YSYEKL. Trimming stripped 3 bases from V and 0 bases from J, with 9 bases between. CDR3 sequence (DNA): TGCGCCAGCAGCCAGAGGCAGAGCTCCTACAATGAGCAGTTCTTC. This encodes CASSQRQSSYNEQFF.

This clonotype was found a few times. J is TRBJ2-7 and V is TRBV7-2; 8 nucleotides match TRBD1. CDR1 and CDR2 from the germline V gene are SGHTA and FQGNSA. V lost 5 bases to trimming and J lost 3 bases; unmatched junction nucleotides: 9. The CDR3 is 15 amino acids. The CDR3 bases are TGTGCCAGCAGCCTCCTCGGGACAGGTGGCTACGAGCAGTACTTC. It yields the protein CASSLLGTGGYEQYF.

In this sample, this clonotype turned up a few times. V gene TRBV5-1 combines with J gene TRBJ2-3; no definite D call. From germline, CDR1 is SGHRS and CDR2 YFSETQ. This CDR3 is 15 amino acids long. V lost 7 bases and J 2 bases, leaving 17 bases between the germline ends. The DNA of the CDR3 is TGCGCCAGCCACCAGGATGTTTATTCCACAGATACGCAGTATTTT. It yields the protein CASHQDVYSTDTQYF.

This clonotype was picked up a small number of times. This chain uses TRBV9 with TRBJ1-2; 9 bases line up with TRBD1. Losses at the gene ends were 3 bases for V and 8 bases for J; bases not matched to a gene: 5. Per the germline V gene, CDR1 is SGDLS and CDR2 is YYNGEE. This CDR3 is built from 13 residues. Written as DNA, the CDR3 is TGTGCCAGCAGCGCCGACAGGGGGTTAGGCTACACCTTC. Amino acid sequence: CASSADRGLGYTF.

The chain has TRBV2 and TRBJ1-1; weak D call: TRBD1 (5 bases). The CDR3 spans 15 residues. Germline lookup yields CDR1 SNHLY and CDR2 FYNNEI. Trimming cost V 8 bases and J 8 bases, with 24 bases left between them. The CDR3 is CASVNPAAGIKEAFF. Written as DNA, the CDR3 is TGTGCCAGCGTCAACCCGGCGGCAGGGATAAAAGAAGCTTTCTTT.

This clonotype showed up just a few times. CDR3 amino acids: CATRDSTYEQYF. In nucleotides, the CDR3 is TGTGCCACCCGGGACTCTACCTACGAGCAGTACTTC. J is TRBJ2-7 and V is TRBV10-3; TRBD2 is a possible D gene (6 bases). This CDR3 spans 12 amino acids. Germline lookup yields CDR1 ENHRY and CDR2 SYGVKD. V lost 10 bases, J lost 2 bases, and 12 bases lay in between.

This clonotype was detected only a few times. The chain is built from TRBV5-1 and TRBJ2-1; D is tentatively TRBD1 or TRBD2 (5 bases each). The V gene's germline CDR1 is SGHRS and CDR2 YFSETQ. CDR3 length: 15 amino acids. The ends were cut back, 6 bases at V and 6 bases at J, with 19 bases in the middle. The CDR3, as DNA: TGCGCCAGCACCGCGTTGGGGGTTGGGGGCAATGAGCAGTTCTTC. It translates to CASTALGVGGNEQFF. Full variable domain (missing parts from reference TRBV5-1 and TRBJ2-1): KAGVTQTPRYLIKTRGQQVTLSCSPISGHRSVSWYQQTPGQGLQFLFEYFSETQRNKGNFPGRFSGRQFSNSRSEMNVSTLELGDSALYLCASTALGVGGNEQFFGPGTRLTVL.

This rearrangement joins TRBV4-3 to TRBJ2-1; the D gene is possibly TRBD2 (5 bases). Looked up from germline, CDR1 is LGHNA and CDR2 is YSLEER. Trimming pared 0 bases from V and 9 bases from J, leaving 9 bases between. This CDR3 comprises 13 residues. This chain's CDR3 is CASSQETRGEQFF. DNA of the CDR3: TGCGCCAGCAGCCAAGAAACTCGGGGTGAGCAGTTCTTC.

The chain uses TRBV4-1 and TRBJ2-1; the D is unclear. CDR1 MGHRA and CDR2 YSYEKL come from the germline V gene. The V gene lost 4 bases and the J gene lost 6 bases, with 10 bases spanning the gap. There are 13 residues in the CDR3. CDR3 protein: CASSLIVGNEQFF. CDR3 DNA sequence: TGCGCCAGCAGCCTCATTGTCGGCAATGAGCAGTTCTTC.

The chain joins TRBV19 to TRBJ2-1; 7 bases agree with TRBD1. The CDR3 is 15 residues long. Trimming cost V 1 base and J 4 bases; bases outside gene matches: 4. Germline loops: CDR1 LNHDA, CDR2 SQIVND (reference sequence). The CDR3 DNA reads TGTGCCAGTAGTATAGGAGGGACAGCATACAATGAGCAGTTCTTC. Residues: CASSIGGTAYNEQFF. Complete variable domain (other parts from reference TRBV19 and TRBJ2-1): DGGITQSPKYLFRKEGQNVTLSCEQNLNHDAMYWYRQDPGQGLRLIYYSQIVNDFQKGDIAEGYSVSREKKESFPLTVTSAQKNPTAFYLCASSIGGTAYNEQFFGPGTRLTVL.

The chain carries TRBV9 and TRBJ2-5, with D unresolved. The CDR3 runs 14 residues. Trimming took off 0 bases at V and 6 bases at J, with 12 bases between the two ends. The germline gives CDR1 SGDLS, CDR2 YYNGEE. This CDR3 reads CASSVADGGKTQYF. The CDR3 bases are TGTGCCAGCAGCGTAGCGGACGGCGGAAAGACCCAGTACTTC.

This clonotype was seen only a few times. The chain has TRBV10-3 and TRBJ2-2; TRBD2 is a possible D gene (7 bases). There are 14 residues in the CDR3. Trimming took off 7 bases at V and 6 bases at J, with 15 bases between the two ends. CDR1 is ENHRY, CDR2 SYGVKD, per germline. Here the CDR3 reads CAIMGQGRAGELFF. The CDR3 region has the DNA TGTGCCATCATGGGTCAGGGGAGGGCCGGGGAGCTGTTTTTT.

The chain combines TRBV29-1 with TRBJ1-2, with D unclear. In germline, CDR1 is SQVTM, CDR2 ANQGSEA. CDR3 length: 13 amino acids. The V gene lost 4 bases and the J gene lost 3 bases, with 12 bases spanning the gap. CDR3 loop: CSVVSSAHYGYTF. DNA for the CDR3: TGCAGCGTTGTTAGCAGCGCGCACTATGGCTACACCTTC.

This clonotype has just a few counts. This chain connects TRBV12-3 or TRBV12-4 to TRBJ2-7, with D tentatively TRBD1 or TRBD2 (5 bases each). The CDR3 is 14 residues long. V lost 8 bases and J lost 0, with 14 bases in between. CDR3 in amino acids: CASGLTAASYEQYF. The CDR3 DNA reads as TGTGCCAGCGGACTGACAGCAGCCTCCTACGAGCAGTACTTC.

The chain carries TRBV4-3 and TRBJ2-3; TRBD2 matches at 7 bases. The CDR3 is 17 residues long. Germline CDR1 LGHNA, CDR2 YSLEER. The V and J ends lost 0 bases and 4 bases, in that order; junction bases with no gene match: 10. CDR3 loop: CASSQDSLGGGADTQYF. Written as DNA, the CDR3 is TGCGCCAGCAGCCAAGATAGCCTCGGGGGAGGGGCAGATACGCAGTATTTT.

The J gene is TRBJ2-4, the V gene TRBV18; TRBD2 matches at 9 bases. This CDR3 comprises 15 residues. With 0 bases clipped from V and 4 bases from J, the junction kept 1 base outside the gene matches. Germline V CDR1 and CDR2: KGHSH, LQKENI. CDR3 sequence (DNA): TGTGCCAGCTCACCACCCACTAGCGGGAAAAACATTCAGTACTTC. Protein product: CASSPPTSGKNIQYF.

V and J are TRBV5-6 and TRBJ2-2, with D tentatively TRBD2 (6 bases). The CDR3 covers 14 residues. V lost 0 bases to trimming and J lost 9 bases, with 12 bases between them. From germline, CDR1 is SGHDT and CDR2 YYEEEE. This chain's CDR3 is CASSLGLGDRELFF. The CDR3 DNA sequence: TGTGCCAGCAGCTTGGGACTAGGCGATAGGGAGCTGTTTTTT.

V is TRBV4-1 and J is TRBJ2-1; 7 bases map to TRBD1. The trim removed 3 bases at V and 9 bases at J, leaving 5 bases unmatched. There are 13 residues in the CDR3. Germline CDR1 and CDR2: MGHRA and YSYEKL. The chain's CDR3 is CASSHEGAGEQFF. CDR3 DNA: TGCGCCAGCAGCCATGAGGGGGCGGGTGAGCAGTTCTTC.

This clonotype was seen more than once but under ten times. The chain uses TRBV6-5 and TRBJ2-1; TRBD2 is a possible D gene (5 bases). There are 12 residues in the CDR3. The germline V gene has CDR1 MNHEY and CDR2 SVGAGI. Trimming took off 10 bases at V and 2 bases at J, with 9 bases between the two ends. CDR3: CATSGTYNEQFF. CDR3 coding DNA: TGTGCCACCTCCGGGACCTACAATGAGCAGTTCTTC.

This clonotype was picked up a small number of times. This chain uses TRBV19 with TRBJ1-1, with D perhaps matching TRBD1 (6 bases). Germline CDR1 is LNHDA and CDR2 is SQIVND (reference sequence). CDR3 length: 17 residues. The V gene lost 4 bases and the J gene lost 0 bases, with 18 bases spanning the gap. CDR3 in amino acids: CASSTLNRVGLNTEAFF. The CDR3, as DNA: TGTGCCAGTAGTACCCTTAACAGGGTAGGGTTGAACACTGAAGCTTTCTTT.

The gene calls are TRBV7-2 and TRBJ1-4, with D uncertain. V was pared by 1 base and J by 8 bases, with 8 bases between. CDR1 is SGHTA and CDR2 is FQGNSA in the germline V gene. The CDR3 covers 13 residues. Here the CDR3 reads CASSLGRREKLFF. The CDR3 nucleotides are TGTGCCAGCAGCTTAGGAAGGCGAGAAAAACTGTTTTTT. Together with reference TRBV7-2 and TRBJ1-4, the CDR3 gives the full variable domain: GAGVSQSPSNKVTEKGKDVELRCDPISGHTALYWYRQSLGQGLEFLIYFQGNSAPDKSGLPSDRFSAERTGGSVSTLTIQRTQQEDSAVYLCASSLGRREKLFFGSGTQLSVL.

This CDR3 is CASIDRSSYNEQFF. CDR3 sequence (DNA): TGTGCCAGCATCGATAGGAGCTCCTACAATGAGCAGTTCTTC. The V gene is TRBV7-2, the J gene TRBJ2-1; D ambiguous. CDR1 is SGHTA and CDR2 is FQGNSA in the germline V gene. CDR3 length: 14 residues. Trimming left V 7 bases short and J 0 bases short, with 10 bases between.

This sequence joins TRBV6-2 or TRBV6-3 and TRBJ2-5; D gene ambiguous. The V and J ends lost 4 bases and 5 bases respectively, with 5 bases between them. Per germline, CDR1 MNHEY and CDR2 SVGEGT. The CDR3 extends over 11 amino acids. CDR3 region: CASSSKETQYF. CDR3 nucleotide sequence: TGTGCCAGCAGTTCAAAGGAGACCCAGTACTTC.

This clonotype was detected only a few times. The rearrangement joins TRBV7-2 to TRBJ1-1; D is possibly TRBD1 (6 bases). This CDR3 region has 14 residues. V lost 6 bases, J lost 4 bases, and 15 bases lay in between. Germline values: CDR1 SGHTA, CDR2 FQGNSA. The CDR3 loop is CASRQGLMGTEAFF. The CDR3 DNA follows: TGTGCCAGCAGACAGGGATTAATGGGCACTGAAGCTTTCTTT.

This rearrangement joins TRBV7-2 to TRBJ1-5; the D is unclear. Trimming removed 5 bases from V and 0 bases from J, with 11 bases in between. This CDR3 is 15 amino acids long. Germline V lookup: CDR1 SGHTA, CDR2 FQGNSA. The CDR3 DNA reads TGTGCCAGCAGCCCACGGCCTGATAGCAATCAGCCCCAGCATTTT. It codes for CASSPRPDSNQPQHF.

This clonotype was detected only a few times. The genes are TRBV5-1 and TRBJ2-3, with D tentatively TRBD2 (6 bases). The CDR3 consists of 15 residues. CDR1 and CDR2 from the germline V gene are SGHRS and YFSETQ. Trimming left V 0 bases short and J 2 bases short, with 10 bases between. Here the CDR3 reads CASSLADYATDTQYF. CDR3 sequence (DNA): TGCGCCAGCAGCTTGGCGGACTACGCCACAGATACGCAGTATTTT. Looking up the rest from reference TRBV5-1 and TRBJ2-3 gives the full variable domain: KAGVTQTPRYLIKTRGQQVTLSCSPISGHRSVSWYQQTPGQGLQFLFEYFSETQRNKGNFPGRFSGRQFSNSRSEMNVSTLELGDSALYLCASSLADYATDTQYFGPGTRLTVL.

This clonotype was observed many times. The rearrangement joins TRBV25-1 to TRBJ1-1; D unresolved. Per germline, CDR1 MGHDK and CDR2 SYGVNS. V was pared by 2 bases and J by 1 base, with 14 bases between. The length of the CDR3 is 16 residues. The CDR3 region is CASSERLGGPNTEAFF. CDR3 nucleotides: TGTGCCAGCAGTGAAAGATTGGGCGGACCGAACACTGAAGCTTTCTTT.